The clone carrying this T cell receptor beta chain has at least ten counts. The antigen remains undetermined. CDR1 LNHDA and CDR2 SQIVND come from the germline V gene (reference sequence). V lost 3 bases and J lost 2, with 8 bases in between. CDR3 length: 14 residues. This specimen comes from a study of breast tumors, draining lymph nodes, adjacent tissues. Breast cancer patients provided tissue from their axillary draining lymph nodes. Study results and limitations: The lymph node origin of tumor T cells was framed as consistent with a hypothesis, not demonstrated. Compared with lymph nodes, tumors were less diverse; compared with nontumor tissue, more.

A single record per CDR3 protein comes from TCRdb applying MiXCR to the multiplex PCR reads. The table includes some 170,000 distinct CDR3 sequences, around a third detected once. Source material: axillary lymph node tissue. The TCR sequence derives from a female donor with breast cancer. Some clones in this sample may be carry-over from other donors' samples. This sequence joins TRBV19 and TRBJ1-3; D unresolved. CDR3: CASSIPGTGNTIYF. In nucleotides, the CDR3 is TGTGCCAGTAGTATTCCAGGAACTGGAAACACCATATATTTT. Full variable domain (outside the CDR3, taken from reference TRBV19 and TRBJ1-3): DGGITQSPKYLFRKEGQNVTLSCEQNLNHDAMYWYRQDPGQGLRLIYYSQIVNDFQKGDIAEGYSVSREKKESFPLTVTSAQKNPTAFYLCASSIPGTGNTIYFGEGSWLTVV.